Presented here are 14 T cell receptor beta chains from one specimen sequenced in a study of blood T cell repertoires in COVID-19. Repertoires were generated with immunoSEQ multiplex PCR, while TCRdb's copy carries only in-frame clones and drops some. Of roughly 110,000 clones in the sample, roughly 90% were seen once. The sequenced sample was peripheral blood. The receptors here all came from a woman in her 70s who had recovered from COVID-19.

The genes are TRBV5-1 and TRBJ1-2; TRBD1 is a possible D gene (6 bases). The CDR3 length is 14 residues. V was shortened by 0 bases and J by 5 bases, with 11 bases between the two germline ends. CDR1 and CDR2 from the germline V gene are SGHRS and YFSETQ. CDR3 DNA: TGCGCCAGCAGCTTGGCCCCAGGGGCGTATGGCTACACCTTC. It is translated as CASSLAPGAYGYTF. Supplemented by reference TRBV5-1 and TRBJ1-2, the full variable domain reads KAGVTQTPRYLIKTRGQQVTLSCSPISGHRSVSWYQQTPGQGLQFLFEYFSETQRNKGNFPGRFSGRQFSNSRSEMNVSTLELGDSALYLCASSLAPGAYGYTFGSGTRLTVV.

The rearrangement uses TRBV7-9 and TRBJ1-4; no clear D gene. The length of the CDR3 is 13 residues. Germline V gene lookup returns CDR1 SEHNR and CDR2 FQNEAQ (reference sequence). V lost 2 bases and J lost 3, with 4 bases in between. CDR3 coding DNA: TGTGCCAGCAGCTTACAGGCTAATGAAAAACTGTTTTTT. It translates to CASSLQANEKLFF.

This chain links TRBV4-1 with TRBJ1-5; perhaps TRBD1 as D (5 bases). CDR3 length: 15 amino acids. Germline V gene data show CDR1 as MGHRA and CDR2 as YSYEKL. Trimming left V 0 bases short and J 6 bases short, with 12 bases between. For the CDR3, the DNA is TGCGCCAGCAGCCAAGATCGGGGGAGGGGTCAGCCCCAGCATTTT. It is translated as CASSQDRGRGQPQHF.

The gene calls are TRBV5-1 and TRBJ2-5, with a tentative D call TRBD1 (6 bases). Germline CDR1 reads SGHRS; CDR2 reads YFSETQ. Trimming took 5 bases from V and 5 from J, leaving 19 bases between them. The CDR3 runs to 15 residues. The CDR3 DNA is TGCGCCAGCAGTACAATCACAGGGATGGATGAGACCCAGTACTTC. Translation gives CASSTITGMDETQYF.

The rearrangement joins TRBV10-3 to TRBJ1-5; 9 bases are shared with TRBD1. From germline, CDR1 is ENHRY and CDR2 SYGVKD. With 0 bases clipped from V and 7 bases from J, the junction kept 4 bases outside the gene matches. The CDR3 is 15 amino acids. The CDR3 here is CAISESGTGNQPQHF. Here the CDR3 DNA reads TGTGCCATCAGTGAGTCGGGGACAGGGAACCAGCCCCAGCATTTT.

This clone was found a few times. The chain recombines TRBV5-5 with TRBJ2-1; 8 bases align to TRBD1. Germline V CDR1 and CDR2: SGHKS, YYEKEE (reference sequence). The CDR3 runs to 15 residues. J gave up 3 bases and V 4 bases, and 6 bases lay outside the gene matches. In DNA, the CDR3 is TGTGCCAGCAGCCAGACAGGGGCTGGCTACAATGAGCAGTTCTTC. It is translated as CASSQTGAGYNEQFF.

The chain joins TRBV9 to TRBJ2-1; a possible D gene is TRBD1 (6 bases). The CDR3 is made up of 15 amino acids. The V gene lost 0 bases and the J gene lost 1 base, with 8 bases spanning the gap. Per the germline V gene, CDR1 is SGDLS and CDR2 is YYNGEE. CDR3 coding DNA: TGTGCCAGCAGCGTAGTTGGACAGTCCTACAATGAGCAGTTCTTC. Amino acid sequence: CASSVVGQSYNEQFF.

The V gene is TRBV2, the J gene TRBJ1-1; maybe TRBD1 (5 bases). Germline V gene sequence: CDR1 SNHLY, CDR2 FYNNEI. Trimming shortened V by 8 bases and J by 4 bases, and 14 bases separated the two germline ends. This CDR3 comprises 13 residues. CDR3 loop: CASSGGWGTEAFF. CDR3 nucleotide sequence: TGTGCCAGCTCGGGGGGTTGGGGCACTGAAGCTTTCTTT.

This sequence joins TRBV5-4 and TRBJ2-4, with TRBD1 identical over 9 bases. This CDR3 has 18 amino acids. The V and J ends lost 5 bases and 0 bases, in that order; junction bases with no gene match: 12. CDR1 is SGHNT, CDR2 YYREEE, per germline (reference sequence). The CDR3 protein is CASRPDLQGAVAKNIQYF. In nucleotides, the CDR3 is TGTGCCAGCAGACCGGACTTACAGGGGGCGGTAGCCAAAAACATTCAGTACTTC.

This chain uses TRBV3-1 (or the pseudogene TRBV3-2) with TRBJ1-4; D is possibly TRBD1 (5 bases). With 1 base removed from V and 2 bases from J, the gap between germline ends came to 8 bases. This CDR3 is built from 15 residues. In germline, CDR1 is LGHDT, CDR2 YNNKEL (reference sequence). The CDR3 DNA reads as TGTGCCAGCAGCCAAGCAGGGTGGACTAATGAAAAACTGTTTTTT. Amino acids: CASSQAGWTNEKLFF.

This chain connects TRBV12-2 to TRBJ1-2. TRBV12-2 is labeled a pseudogene. There are 14 residues in the CDR3. This CDR3 reads CASRLLHEGYGYTF. CDR3 nucleotides: TGTGCAAGTCGCTTACTCCACGAGGGCTATGGCTACACCTTC.

V is TRBV5-5 and J is TRBJ1-2; tentatively, D is TRBD1 (6 bases). Germline values: CDR1 SGHKS, CDR2 YYEKEE (reference sequence). V lost 1 base and J 4 bases, leaving 11 bases between the germline ends. The CDR3 spans 14 residues. The CDR3 DNA reads as TGTGCCAGCAGCTTGCGGGGGGCGGCCTATGGCTACACCTTC. This codes for CASSLRGAAYGYTF.

The V call is TRBV3-1 (or the pseudogene TRBV3-2), the J call TRBJ2-7, with 9 bases identical to TRBD1. J was trimmed by 4 bases and V by 4 bases; bases with no gene match: 8. CDR1 and CDR2 (germline): LGHDT, YNNKEL (reference sequence). This CDR3 is built from 15 residues. CDR3 sequence: CASSLGTGLSYEQYF. CDR3 nucleotides: TGTGCCAGCAGCCTCGGGACAGGGTTATCATACGAGCAGTACTTC.

This chain joins TRBV28 and TRBJ2-7; the D gene is possibly TRBD2 (6 bases). With 6 bases removed from V and 7 bases from J, the gap between germline ends came to 13 bases. Germline V gene data show CDR1 as MDHEN and CDR2 as SYDVKM. The CDR3 runs 12 residues. The CDR3 sequence: CASSPTRAEQYF. CDR3 DNA sequence: TGTGCCAGCAGCCCGACTAGGGCGGAGCAGTACTTC.